This T cell receptor beta chain was sequenced in a study of blood T cell repertoires in COVID-19. Across the whole study: Acute and convalescent COVID-19 specimens originated in the United States, Italy and Spain. From T cells, B-cell-depleted T cells, or PBMCs came the material, which was cDNA or gDNA.

J was trimmed by 5 bases and V by 4 bases; bases with no gene match: 5. This CDR3 contains 14 residues. In germline, CDR1 is SGHRS, CDR2 YFSETQ. Sequencing was performed with immunoSEQ multiplex PCR; in TCRdb, only in-frame clones are kept and a portion is missing. This table has 360,000 or so clones, roughly 90% appearing once. The source material was peripheral blood. The sequence was collected from a man younger than 30 with active or convalescent COVID-19. The gene calls are TRBV5-1 and TRBJ2-7; 11 positions match TRBD1. CDR3 region: CASSGQGAIDEQYF. The DNA of the CDR3 is TGCGCCAGCAGCGGACAGGGGGCGATCGACGAGCAGTACTTC.